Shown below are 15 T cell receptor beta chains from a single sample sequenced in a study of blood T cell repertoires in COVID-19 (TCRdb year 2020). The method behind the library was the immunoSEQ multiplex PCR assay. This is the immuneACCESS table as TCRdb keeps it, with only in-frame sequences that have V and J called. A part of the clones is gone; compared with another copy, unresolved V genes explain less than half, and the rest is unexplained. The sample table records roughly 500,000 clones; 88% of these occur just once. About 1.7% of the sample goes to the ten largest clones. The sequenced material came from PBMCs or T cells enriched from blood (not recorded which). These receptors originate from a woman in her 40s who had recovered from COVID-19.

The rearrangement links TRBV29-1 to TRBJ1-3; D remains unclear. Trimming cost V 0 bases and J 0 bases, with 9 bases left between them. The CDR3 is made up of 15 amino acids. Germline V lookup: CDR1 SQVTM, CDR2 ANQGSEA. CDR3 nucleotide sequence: TGCAGCGTTGAAGAGGGGAGAAGCTCTGGAAACACCATATATTTT. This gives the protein CSVEEGRSSGNTIYF.

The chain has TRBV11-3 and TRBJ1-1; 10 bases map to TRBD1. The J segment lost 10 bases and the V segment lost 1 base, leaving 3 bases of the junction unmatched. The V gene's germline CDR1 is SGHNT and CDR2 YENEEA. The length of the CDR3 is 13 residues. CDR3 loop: CASSLGQGARAFF. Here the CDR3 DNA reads TGTGCCAGCAGCTTAGGACAGGGGGCCCGAGCTTTCTTT.

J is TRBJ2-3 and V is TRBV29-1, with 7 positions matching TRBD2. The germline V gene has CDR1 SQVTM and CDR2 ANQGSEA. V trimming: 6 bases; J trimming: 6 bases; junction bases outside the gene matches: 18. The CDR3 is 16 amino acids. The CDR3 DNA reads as TGCAGCGTCGTACTATCTAGCGGCTCTGGAGGTGATACGCAGTATTTT. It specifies CSVVLSSGSGGDTQYF.

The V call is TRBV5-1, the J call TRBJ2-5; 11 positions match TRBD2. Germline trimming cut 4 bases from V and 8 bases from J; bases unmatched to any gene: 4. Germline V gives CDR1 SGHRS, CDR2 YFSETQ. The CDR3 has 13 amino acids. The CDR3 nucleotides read TGCGCCAGCAGCGGACTAGCGGGCCGTACCCAGTACTTC. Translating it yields CASSGLAGRTQYF.

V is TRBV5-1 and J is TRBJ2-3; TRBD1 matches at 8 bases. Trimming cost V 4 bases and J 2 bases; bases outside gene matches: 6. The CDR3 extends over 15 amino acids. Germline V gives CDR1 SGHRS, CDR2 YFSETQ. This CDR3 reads CASSKGQVITDTQYF. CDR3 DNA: TGCGCCAGCAGCAAGGGACAGGTGATCACAGATACGCAGTATTTT.

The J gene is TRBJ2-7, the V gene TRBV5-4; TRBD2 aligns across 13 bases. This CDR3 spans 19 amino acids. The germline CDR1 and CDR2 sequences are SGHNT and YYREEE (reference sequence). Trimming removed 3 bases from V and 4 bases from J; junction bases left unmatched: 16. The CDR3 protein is CASSWGGSTSGRAIYEQYF. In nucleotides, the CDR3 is TGTGCCAGCAGCTGGGGGGGCTCTACTAGCGGGAGGGCCATATACGAGCAGTACTTC. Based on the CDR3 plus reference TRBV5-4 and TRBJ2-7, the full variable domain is ETGVTQSPTHLIKTRGQQVTLRCSSQSGHNTVSWYQQALGQGPQFIFQYYREEENGRGNFPPRFSGLQFPNYSSELNVNALELDDSALYLCASSWGGSTSGRAIYEQYFGPGTRLTVT.

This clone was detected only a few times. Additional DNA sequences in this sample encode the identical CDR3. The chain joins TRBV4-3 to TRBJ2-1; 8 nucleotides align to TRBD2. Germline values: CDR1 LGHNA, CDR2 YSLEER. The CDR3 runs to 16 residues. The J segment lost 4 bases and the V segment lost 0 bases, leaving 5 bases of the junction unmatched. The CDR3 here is CASSQEASGLYNEQFF. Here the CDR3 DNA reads TGCGCCAGCAGCCAAGAGGCTAGCGGGTTATACAATGAGCAGTTCTTC.

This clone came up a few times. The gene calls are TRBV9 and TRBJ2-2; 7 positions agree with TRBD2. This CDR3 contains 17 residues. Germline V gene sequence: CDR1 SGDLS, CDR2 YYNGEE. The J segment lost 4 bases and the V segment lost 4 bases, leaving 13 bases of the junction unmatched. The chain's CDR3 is CASSPRGGRAVTGELFF. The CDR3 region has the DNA TGTGCCAGCAGCCCCCGCGGCGGGAGAGCGGTCACCGGGGAGCTGTTTTTT.

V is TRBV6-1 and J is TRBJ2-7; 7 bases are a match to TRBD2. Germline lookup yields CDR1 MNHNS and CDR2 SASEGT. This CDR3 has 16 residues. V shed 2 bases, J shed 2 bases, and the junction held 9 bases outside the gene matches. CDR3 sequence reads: CASSEPGLGGAYEQYF. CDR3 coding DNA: TGTGCCAGCAGTGAACCAGGACTAGGTGGTGCCTACGAGCAGTACTTC.

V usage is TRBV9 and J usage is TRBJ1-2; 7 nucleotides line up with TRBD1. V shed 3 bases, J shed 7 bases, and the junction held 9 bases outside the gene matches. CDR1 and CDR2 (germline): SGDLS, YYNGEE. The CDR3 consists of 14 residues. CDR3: CASSGLDRLGGYTF. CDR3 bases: TGTGCCAGCAGCGGACTGGACAGGCTGGGTGGCTACACCTTC.

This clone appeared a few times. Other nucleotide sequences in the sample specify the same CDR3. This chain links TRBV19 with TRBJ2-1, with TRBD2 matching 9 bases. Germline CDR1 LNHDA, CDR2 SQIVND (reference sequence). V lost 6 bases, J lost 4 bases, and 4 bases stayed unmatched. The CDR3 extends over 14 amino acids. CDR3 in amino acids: CASSTSGRYNEQFF. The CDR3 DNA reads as TGTGCCAGTAGCACTAGCGGGCGATACAATGAGCAGTTCTTC.

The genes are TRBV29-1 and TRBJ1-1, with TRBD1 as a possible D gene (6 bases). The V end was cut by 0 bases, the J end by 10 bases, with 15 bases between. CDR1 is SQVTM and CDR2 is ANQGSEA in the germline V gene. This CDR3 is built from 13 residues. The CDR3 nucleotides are TGCAGCGTTGAAGACCCTATAGGGGGGGCAGCTTTCTTT. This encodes CSVEDPIGGAAFF.

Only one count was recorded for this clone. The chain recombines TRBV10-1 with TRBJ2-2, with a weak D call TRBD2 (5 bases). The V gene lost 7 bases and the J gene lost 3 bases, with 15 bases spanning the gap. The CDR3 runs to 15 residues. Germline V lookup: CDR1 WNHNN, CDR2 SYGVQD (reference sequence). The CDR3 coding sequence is TGCGCCAGCATTACCGGGAACTTTCACACCGGGGAGCTGTTTTTT. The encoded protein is CASITGNFHTGELFF.

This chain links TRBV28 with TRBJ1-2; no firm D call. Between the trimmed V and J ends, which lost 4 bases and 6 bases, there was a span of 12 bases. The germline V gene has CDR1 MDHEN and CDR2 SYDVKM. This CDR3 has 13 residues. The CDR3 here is CASSYGVGDGYTF. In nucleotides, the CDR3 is TGTGCCAGCAGTTACGGCGTTGGAGATGGCTACACCTTC.

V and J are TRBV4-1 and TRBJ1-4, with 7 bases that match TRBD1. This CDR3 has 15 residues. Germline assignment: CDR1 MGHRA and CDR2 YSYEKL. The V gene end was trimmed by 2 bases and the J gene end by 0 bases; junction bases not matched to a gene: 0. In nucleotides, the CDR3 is TGCGCCAGCAGCCAAACAGGGGCAACTAATGAAAAACTGTTTTTT. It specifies CASSQTGATNEKLFF.